The T cell receptor (beta chain) described here comes from a study of cytomegalovirus exposure and HLA in healthy donors. The study, taken as a whole, reports: Per a prior analysis, the majority of TCR beta V segments were productive roughly 87% or roughly 30% of the time. Several of the most significant clusters appeared linked to common viral pathogens, based on a later analysis. As confirmed in vitro, a few CMV-associated chains were specific for CMV antigens. Trimming of TCR beta V- and J-genes showed a link, identified in a later analysis, to a missense DCLRE1C variant.

Comments on this clone: Its cognate antigen is unknown.

Vbeta (60) and Jbeta (13) primers were used in the PCR. This table comes from immunoSEQ multiplex PCR, and its TCRdb copy is limited to in-frame clones, with some not included. The repertoire holds 25,000 to 35,000 clones, with 35% to 50% as singletons. The V gene lost 4 bases and the J gene lost 5 bases, with 16 bases spanning the gap. The CDR3 is 15 amino acids. Looked up from germline, CDR1 is SGHDN and CDR2 is FVKESK. The chain carries TRBV14 and TRBJ2-3, with D hard to call. The sequencing sample was made of PBMCs. The sequence was obtained from a woman in her forties or fifties in good health and CMV-seronegative. The DNA for the CDR3 is TGTGCCAGCAGCCGGTCGACACCCGTTGGAGATACGCAGTATTTT. Its protein is CASSRSTPVGDTQYF.